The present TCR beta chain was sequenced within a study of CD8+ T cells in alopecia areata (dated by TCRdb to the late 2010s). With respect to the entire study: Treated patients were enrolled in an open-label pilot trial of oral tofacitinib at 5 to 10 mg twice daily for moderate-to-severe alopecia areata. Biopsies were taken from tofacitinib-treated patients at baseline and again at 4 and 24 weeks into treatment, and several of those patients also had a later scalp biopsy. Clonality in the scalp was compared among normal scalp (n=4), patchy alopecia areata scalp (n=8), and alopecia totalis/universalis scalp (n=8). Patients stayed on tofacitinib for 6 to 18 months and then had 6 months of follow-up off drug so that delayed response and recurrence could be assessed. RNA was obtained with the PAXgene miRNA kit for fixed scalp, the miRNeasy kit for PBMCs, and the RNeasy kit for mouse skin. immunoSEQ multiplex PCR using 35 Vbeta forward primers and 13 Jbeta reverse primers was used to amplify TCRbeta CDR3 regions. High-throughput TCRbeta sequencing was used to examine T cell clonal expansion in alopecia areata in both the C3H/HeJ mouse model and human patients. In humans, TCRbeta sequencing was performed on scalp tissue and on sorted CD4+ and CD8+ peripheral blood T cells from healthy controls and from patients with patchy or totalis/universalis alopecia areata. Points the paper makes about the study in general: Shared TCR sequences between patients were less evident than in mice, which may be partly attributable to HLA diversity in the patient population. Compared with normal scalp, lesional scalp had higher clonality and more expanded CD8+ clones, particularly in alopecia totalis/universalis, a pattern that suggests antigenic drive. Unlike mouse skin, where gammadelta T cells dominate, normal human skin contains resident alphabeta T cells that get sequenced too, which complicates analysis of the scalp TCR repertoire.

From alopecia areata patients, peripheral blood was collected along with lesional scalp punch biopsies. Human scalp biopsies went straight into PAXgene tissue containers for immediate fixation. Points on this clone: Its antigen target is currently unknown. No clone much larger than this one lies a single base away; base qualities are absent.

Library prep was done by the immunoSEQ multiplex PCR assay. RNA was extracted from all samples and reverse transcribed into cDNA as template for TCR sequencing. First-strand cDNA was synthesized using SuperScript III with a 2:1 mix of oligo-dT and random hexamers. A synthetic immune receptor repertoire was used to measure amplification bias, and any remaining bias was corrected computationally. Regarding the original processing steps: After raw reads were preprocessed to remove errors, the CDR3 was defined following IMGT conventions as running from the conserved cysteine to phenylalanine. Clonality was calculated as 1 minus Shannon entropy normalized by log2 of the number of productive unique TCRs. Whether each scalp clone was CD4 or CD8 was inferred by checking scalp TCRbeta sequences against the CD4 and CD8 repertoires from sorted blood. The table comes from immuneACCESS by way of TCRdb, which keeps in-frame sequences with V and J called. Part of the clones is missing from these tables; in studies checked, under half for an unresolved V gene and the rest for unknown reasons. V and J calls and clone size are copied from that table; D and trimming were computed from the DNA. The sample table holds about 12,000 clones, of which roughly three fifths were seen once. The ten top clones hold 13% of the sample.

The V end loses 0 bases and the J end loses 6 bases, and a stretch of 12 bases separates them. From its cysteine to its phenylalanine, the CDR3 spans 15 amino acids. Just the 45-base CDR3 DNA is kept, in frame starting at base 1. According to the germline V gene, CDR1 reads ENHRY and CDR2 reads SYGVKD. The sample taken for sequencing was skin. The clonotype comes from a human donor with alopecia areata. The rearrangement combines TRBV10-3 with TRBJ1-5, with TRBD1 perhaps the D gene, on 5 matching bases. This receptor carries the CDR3 CAISESGRGVQPQHF. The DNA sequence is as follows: TGTGCCATCAGTGAGTCGGGTAGGGGCGTTCAGCCCCAGCATTTT.